The T cell receptor (beta chain) under discussion was sequenced for a study of T cells after yellow fever vaccination. Across the study: For low cell numbers, libraries were made with SMART-Seq v4 Ultra Low Input.

Study-level findings and limits: A small proportion of clonotypes was detected in both the CD4 and CD8 compartments. The secondary response was weaker, and its peak arrived faster, on day 5 versus 15.

To note about this clonotype: Its antigen is not identified.

They built TCR cDNA with 5'RACE template switching, a step that put in a universal primer site and UMIs. One entry per CDR3 protein results from TCRdb running MiXCR on the 5' RACE reads. The profile shows under 300,000 distinct CDR3 sequences, 13% of them singletons. Specimen: CD4+ T cells sorted from PBMCs, collected 45 days after the yellow fever booster vaccination. The clonotype comes from a man in his thirties or forties who received the YFV17D yellow fever vaccine.

In nucleotides, the CDR3 is TGCGCCAGCAGCTTGCAGCTAGCGGGAGCCTCCTACAATGAGCAGTTCTTC. It codes for CASSLQLAGASYNEQFF. The chain is built from TRBV5-1 and TRBJ2-1; 10 positions agree with TRBD2. The V segment lost 1 base and the J segment 0 bases; nucleotides outside the gene matches: 4. The CDR3 loop spans 17 amino acids. Germline V CDR1 and CDR2: SGHRS, YFSETQ.